The clone carrying this T cell receptor (beta chain) came up a few times. Its matching antigen is unknown. Time point here: newly diagnosed GD, antithyroid drugs for less than 3 months. PBMCs provided the RNA from which the TCR library was made. These data belong to a study of regulatory T cells in long-lasting Graves disease. Study summary: Those Graves' patients who were newly diagnosed had been on antithyroid drugs under 3 months.

Trimming removed 1 base at V and 0 bases at J, with 5 bases between. The CDR3 loop spans 14 amino acids. Germline V lookup: CDR1 SGHTA, CDR2 FQGTGA. The study, taken as a whole, reports: Possibly, accuracy suffered from the small sample size.

Both iRepertoire HTBI primers and Arm-PCR of CDR3 regions were used to build the TCR beta libraries. MiXCR, run by TCRdb on the multiplex PCR reads, gives a single entry per CDR3 protein. The table has about 440,000 distinct CDR3 sequences, more than 12% seen once. The data were also submitted as part of a second study, on T cells in Graves' hyperthyroidism and ophthalmopathy. That study reports: When the TCR CDR3 underwent first-round RT-PCR, the HTBI primer set was used.

The TCR sequence derives from a woman in her twenties or thirties with Graves disease. Sequenced here: peripheral blood mononuclear cells (PBMCs), sampled at new diagnosis, from a patient treated with antithyroid drugs. The genes are TRBV7-3 and TRBJ2-3; D unresolved. The CDR3 loop is CASSLIPSTDTQYF. The DNA for the CDR3 is TGTGCCAGCAGCTTAATACCCAGCACAGATACGCAGTATTTT.